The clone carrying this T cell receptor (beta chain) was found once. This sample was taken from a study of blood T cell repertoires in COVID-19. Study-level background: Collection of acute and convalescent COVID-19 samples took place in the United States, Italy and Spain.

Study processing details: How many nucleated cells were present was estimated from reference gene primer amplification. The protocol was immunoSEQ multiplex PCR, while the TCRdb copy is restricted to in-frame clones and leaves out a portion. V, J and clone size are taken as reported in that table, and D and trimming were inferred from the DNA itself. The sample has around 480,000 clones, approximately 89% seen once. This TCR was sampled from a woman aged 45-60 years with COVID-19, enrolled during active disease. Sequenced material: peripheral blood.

The CDR3 DNA sequence: TGTGCCAGCTCACCCGACAGGGGAACTTTCTTT. As protein: CASSPDRGTFF. V is TRBV18 and J is TRBJ1-1; 8 positions match TRBD1. The junction had 3 bases not matched to a gene; V was cut back by 3 bases and J by 12 bases. Germline V lookup: CDR1 KGHSH, CDR2 LQKENI. There are 11 residues in the CDR3.